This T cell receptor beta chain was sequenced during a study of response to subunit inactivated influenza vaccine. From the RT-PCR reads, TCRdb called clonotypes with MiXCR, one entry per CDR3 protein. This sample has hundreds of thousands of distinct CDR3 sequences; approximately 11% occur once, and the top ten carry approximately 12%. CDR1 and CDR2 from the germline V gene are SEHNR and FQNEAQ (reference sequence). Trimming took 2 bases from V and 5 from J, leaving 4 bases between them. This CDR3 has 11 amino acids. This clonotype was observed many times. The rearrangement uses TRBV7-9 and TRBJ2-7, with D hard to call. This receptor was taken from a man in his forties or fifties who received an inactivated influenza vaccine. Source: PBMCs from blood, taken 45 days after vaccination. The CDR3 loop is CASSLSNEQYF. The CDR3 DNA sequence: TGTGCCAGCAGCTTATCGAACGAGCAGTACTTC.